This TCR beta chain was found in a study of Ad26.COV2.S vaccination and SARS-CoV-2 variants (dated by TCRdb to 2020 to 2023). A note on the overall study: Vaccine-arm donors came from COV1001, a multicentre, randomized, double-blind, placebo-controlled phase I-IIa trial of Ad26.COV2.S in healthy adults. Ad26.COV2.S was administered intramuscularly at a dose of 5x10^10 or 1x10^11 viral particles, either as one shot or as two shots given 56 days apart. The TCR-sequenced set comprised approximately 32 samples: roughly 19 Ad26.COV2.S vaccine recipients, 5 placebo recipients and 8 SARS-CoV-2 convalescent individuals. Blinding of investigators to trial group allocation was maintained during experiments and outcome assessment. Participants in the trial were split at random into five groups of five each, receiving low-dose or high-dose Ad26.COV2.S once or twice, or else placebo on both occasions. TCRbeta repertoire sequencing was used to assess the specificity and breadth of SARS-CoV-2-reactive T cell receptors after Ad26.COV2.S vaccination.

This clone was seen more than once but under ten times. Its antigen remains undetermined. Base quality data are lacking; no much larger clone is found one base away. Results the study describes overall, beyond this receptor: Vaccine and placebo recipients had similar non-spike TCR breadth, a finding consistent with the vaccine containing only spike. Compared with placebo recipients, Ad26.COV2.S recipients showed higher spike-specific TCR breadth (P = 0.0014). The study lacked the statistical power to compare responses across vaccine doses or regimens. After vaccination, spike-specific CD8+ and CD4+ T cell responses were reported to show substantial breadth. The authors noted that the TCR breadth and depth analyses may have underestimated total T cell responses.

The CDR3 holds 14 amino acids from the cysteine to the phenylalanine. The DNA shown is the 42-base CDR3, in frame from base 1. From the germline V gene (reference sequence), CDR1 is GTSNPN and CDR2 is SVGIG. Here V drops 8 bases and J drops 4 bases, and the junction holds 9 bases not matched to any gene. The sample's treatment or condition label, in plain terms: approximately 18 received Ad26.COV2.S at low or high dose, single or two shots; about 5 received placebo; per-sample allocation not given. For vaccine and placebo recipients, the sequenced repertoires came from samples collected on day 63 after the first injection. In Cohort 1b, 25 to 30 adults aged 18-55 years were enrolled at a single site in Boston, USA, between 29 July and 7 August 2020. Ad26.COV2.S consisted of a replication-incompetent adenovirus type 26 vector by which a prefusion-stabilized SARS-CoV-2 spike protein from the original Wuhan strain was expressed.

The immunoSEQ Assay was used to sequence TCRbeta CDR3 regions. After extraction, genomic DNA underwent amplification by bias-controlled multiplex PCR, followed by high-throughput sequencing. Per the authors' processing: Collapsing and filtering of sequences were performed to quantify the absolute abundance of each unique TCRbeta CDR3 region. T cell fraction was estimated by normalization of TCRbeta template counts to usable DNA, with usable DNA being measured through amplification of reference genes present in all nucleated cells. Repertoire TCRs were annotated as SARS-CoV-2-specific by exact matching of V gene, CDR3 amino acid sequence and J gene to a known reactive TCR set. The reference SARS-CoV-2 TCR set was obtained from MIRA and was filtered for enrichment in COVID-19-positive ImmuneCODE repertoires, whereby public or cross-reactive TCRs were removed. Based on the MIRA antigens, annotated TCRs were further analysed at the level of specific ORF or position within ORF. Breadth was defined as annotated unique rearrangements over total unique productive rearrangements; depth was the summed frequency of those rearrangements. Two-sided Wilcoxon rank-sum tests were applied when comparing TCR breadth between groups. What TCRdb holds here is the immuneACCESS table cut down to in-frame rearrangements. Part of the clones is not present; checked against another copy, under half of the missing clones reflect an unresolved V gene, and the others are unexplained. Clonal size and the V and J genes are those of that table, whereas D and trimming came from the DNA. The sample has some 350,000 clones on record, roughly 88% of them singletons. The biggest ten clones account for about 5% of the sample.

This TCR was recovered from a person between 18 and 60 years old who received the Ad26.COV2.S COVID-19 vaccine or a placebo. Sequencing was performed on peripheral blood, taken in a trial of Ad26.COV2.S vaccine versus placebo. Rearrangement joined TRBV30 to TRBJ2-2; 8 junctional bases match TRBD2. The bases read TGTGCCACCTTGAGCGGGAGCGGCACCGGGGAGCTGTTTTTT. The resulting protein is CATLSGSGTGELFF.